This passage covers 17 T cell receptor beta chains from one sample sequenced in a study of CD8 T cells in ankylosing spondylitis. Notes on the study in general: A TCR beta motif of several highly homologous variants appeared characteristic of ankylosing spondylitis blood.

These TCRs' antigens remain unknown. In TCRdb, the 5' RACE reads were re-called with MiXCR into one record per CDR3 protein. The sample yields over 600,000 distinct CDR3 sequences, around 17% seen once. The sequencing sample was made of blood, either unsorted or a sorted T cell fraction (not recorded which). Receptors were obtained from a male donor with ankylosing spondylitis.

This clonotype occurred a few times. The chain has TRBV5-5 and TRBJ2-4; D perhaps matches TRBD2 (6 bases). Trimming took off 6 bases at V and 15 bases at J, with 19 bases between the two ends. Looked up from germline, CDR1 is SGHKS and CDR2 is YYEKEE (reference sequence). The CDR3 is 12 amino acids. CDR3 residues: CASIAMGGARYF. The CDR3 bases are TGTGCCAGCATAGCCATGGGGGGAGCGCGGTACTTC.

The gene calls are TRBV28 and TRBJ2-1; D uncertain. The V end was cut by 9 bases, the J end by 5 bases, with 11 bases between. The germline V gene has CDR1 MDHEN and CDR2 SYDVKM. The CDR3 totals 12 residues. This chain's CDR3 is CASQTPHNEQFF. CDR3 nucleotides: TGTGCCAGTCAGACACCTCACAATGAGCAGTTCTTC.

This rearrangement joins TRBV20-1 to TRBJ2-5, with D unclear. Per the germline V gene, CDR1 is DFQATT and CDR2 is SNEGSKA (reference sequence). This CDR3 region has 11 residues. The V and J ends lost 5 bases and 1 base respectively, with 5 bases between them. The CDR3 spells CSAPSQETQYF. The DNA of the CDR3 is TGCAGTGCTCCAAGCCAAGAGACCCAGTACTTC.

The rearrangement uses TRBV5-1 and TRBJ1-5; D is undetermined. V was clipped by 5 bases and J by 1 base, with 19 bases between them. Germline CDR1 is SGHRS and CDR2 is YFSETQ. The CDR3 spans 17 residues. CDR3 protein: CASRPVHSDESNQPQHF. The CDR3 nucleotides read TGCGCCAGCAGACCGGTCCACTCGGATGAGAGCAATCAGCCCCAGCATTTT. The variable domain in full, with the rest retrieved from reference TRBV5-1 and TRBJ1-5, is KAGVTQTPRYLIKTRGQQVTLSCSPISGHRSVSWYQQTPGQGLQFLFEYFSETQRNKGNFPGRFSGRQFSNSRSEMNVSTLELGDSALYLCASRPVHSDESNQPQHFGDGTRLSIL.

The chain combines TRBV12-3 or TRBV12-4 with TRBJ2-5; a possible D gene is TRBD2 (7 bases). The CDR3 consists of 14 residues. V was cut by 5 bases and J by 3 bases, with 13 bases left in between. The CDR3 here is CASSGRGLEETQYF. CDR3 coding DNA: TGTGCCAGCAGTGGGCGGGGGCTGGAAGAGACCCAGTACTTC.

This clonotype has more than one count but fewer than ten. CDR3 nucleotide sequence: TGCGCCAGCAGCTTTTCAGGGCCCACTGAAGCTTTCTTT. As protein: CASSFSGPTEAFF. The chain combines TRBV5-1 with TRBJ1-1; possible D gene TRBD1, 5 bases. V lost 2 bases, J lost 4 bases, and 9 bases lay in between. The CDR3 has 13 amino acids. CDR1 is SGHRS, CDR2 YFSETQ, per germline.

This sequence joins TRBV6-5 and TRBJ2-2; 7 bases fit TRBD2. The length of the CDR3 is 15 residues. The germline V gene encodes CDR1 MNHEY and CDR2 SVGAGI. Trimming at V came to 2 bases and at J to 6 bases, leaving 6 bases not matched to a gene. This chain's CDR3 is CASSYGLAVSGELFF. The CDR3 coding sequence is TGTGCCAGCAGTTACGGCCTAGCGGTGTCCGGGGAGCTGTTTTTT.

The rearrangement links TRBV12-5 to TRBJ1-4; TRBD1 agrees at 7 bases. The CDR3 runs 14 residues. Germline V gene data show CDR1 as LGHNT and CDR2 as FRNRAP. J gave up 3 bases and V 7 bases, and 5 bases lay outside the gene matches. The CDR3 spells CASAKGASNEKLFF. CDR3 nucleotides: TGTGCTAGTGCCAAGGGGGCATCTAATGAAAAACTGTTTTTT.

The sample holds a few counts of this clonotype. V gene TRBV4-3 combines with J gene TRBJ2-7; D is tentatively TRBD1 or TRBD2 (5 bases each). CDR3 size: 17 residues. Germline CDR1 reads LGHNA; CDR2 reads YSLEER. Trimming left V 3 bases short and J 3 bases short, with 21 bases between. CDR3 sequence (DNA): TGCGCCAGCAGCCAGGGGGTGTGGGCAGGTGATATCTACGAGCAGTACTTC. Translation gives CASSQGVWAGDIYEQYF.

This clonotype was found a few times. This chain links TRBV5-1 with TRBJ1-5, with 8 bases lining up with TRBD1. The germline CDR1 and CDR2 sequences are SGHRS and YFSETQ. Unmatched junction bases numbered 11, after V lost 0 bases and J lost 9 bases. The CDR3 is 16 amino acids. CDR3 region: CASSLEGGQVRLPQHF. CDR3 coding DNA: TGCGCCAGCAGCTTGGAGGGGGGACAGGTTCGGCTGCCCCAGCATTTT.

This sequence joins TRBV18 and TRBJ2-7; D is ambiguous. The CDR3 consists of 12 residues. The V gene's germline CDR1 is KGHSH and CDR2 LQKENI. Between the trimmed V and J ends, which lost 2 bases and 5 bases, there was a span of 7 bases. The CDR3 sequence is CASSPLGHEQYF. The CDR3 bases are TGTGCCAGCTCACCATTAGGTCACGAGCAGTACTTC.

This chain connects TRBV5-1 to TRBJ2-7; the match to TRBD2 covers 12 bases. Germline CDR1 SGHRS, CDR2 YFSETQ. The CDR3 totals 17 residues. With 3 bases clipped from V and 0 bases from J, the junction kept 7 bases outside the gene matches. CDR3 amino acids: CASSSGLAGLSSYEQYF. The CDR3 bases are TGCGCCAGCAGCTCCGGACTAGCGGGGTTGAGCTCCTACGAGCAGTACTTC.

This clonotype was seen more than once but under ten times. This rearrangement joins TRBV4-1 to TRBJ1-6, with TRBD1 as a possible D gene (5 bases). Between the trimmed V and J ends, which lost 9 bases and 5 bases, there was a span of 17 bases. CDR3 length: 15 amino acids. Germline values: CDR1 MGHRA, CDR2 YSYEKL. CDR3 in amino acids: CASLRWVGDNSPLHF. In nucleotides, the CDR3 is TGCGCCAGTCTTCGATGGGTGGGGGATAATTCACCCCTCCACTTT.

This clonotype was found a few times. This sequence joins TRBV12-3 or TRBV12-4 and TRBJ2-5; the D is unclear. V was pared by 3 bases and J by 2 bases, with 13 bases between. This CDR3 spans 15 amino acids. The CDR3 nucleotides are TGTGCCAGCAGTTTTACCCGACTGGCACAAGAGACCCAGTACTTC. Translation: CASSFTRLAQETQYF.

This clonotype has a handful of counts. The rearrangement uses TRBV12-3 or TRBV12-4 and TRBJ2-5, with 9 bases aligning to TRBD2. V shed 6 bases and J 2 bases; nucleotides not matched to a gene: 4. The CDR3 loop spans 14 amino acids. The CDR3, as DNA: TGTGCCAGCAGCCGACTAGCGGTACAAGAGACCCAGTACTTC. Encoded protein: CASSRLAVQETQYF.

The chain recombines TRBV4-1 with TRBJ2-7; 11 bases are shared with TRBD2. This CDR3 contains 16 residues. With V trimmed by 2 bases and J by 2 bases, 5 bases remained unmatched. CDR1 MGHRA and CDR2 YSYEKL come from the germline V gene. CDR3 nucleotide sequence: TGCGCCAGCAGCCAAACCATGGGACTAGCGGCCTACGAGCAGTACTTC. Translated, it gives CASSQTMGLAAYEQYF.

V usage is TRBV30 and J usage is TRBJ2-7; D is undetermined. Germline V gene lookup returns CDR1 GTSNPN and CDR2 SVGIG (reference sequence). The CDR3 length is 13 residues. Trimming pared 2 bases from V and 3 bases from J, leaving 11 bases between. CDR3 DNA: TGTGCCTGGAGTCTCTTGGGTAACTACGAGCAGTACTTC. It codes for CAWSLLGNYEQYF.